One sample yielded the 9 T cell receptor beta chains listed below, sequenced in a study of T cells after posttransplantation cyclophosphamide. Only in-frame clones appear in the TCRdb table, and some are missing; sequencing was by immunoSEQ multiplex PCR. The sample was found to contain about 36,000 clones, and every one recurs. Sequenced material: PBMCs. The receptors come from a girl aged 5 to 17 in good health, CMV-negative, and a related stem cell transplant donor.

This clone turned up a few times. The chain couples TRBV21-1 to TRBJ2-7; the listed D gene, TRBD1, was not tested against the DNA. TRBV21-1 is deemed a pseudogene. This CDR3 has 16 amino acids. Here the CDR3 reads CASSKAPTGFHLEQYF. The CDR3 region has the DNA TGTGCCAGCAGCAAAGCACCGACAGGGTTTCACCTTGAGCAGTACTTC.

This clone was observed many times. V is TRBV11-3 and J is TRBJ1-1; no definite D call. Germline values: CDR1 SGHNT, CDR2 YENEEA. This CDR3 spans 13 amino acids. V lost 0 bases and J 2 bases, leaving 4 bases between the germline ends. CDR3 sequence reads: CASSLDSNTEAFF. Here the CDR3 DNA reads TGTGCCAGCAGCTTAGACAGTAACACTGAAGCTTTCTTT.

In its sample, this clone was seen a few times. The J gene is TRBJ2-7, the V gene TRBV19; 7 bases match TRBD2. The CDR3 has 15 residues. CDR1 is LNHDA, CDR2 SQIVND, per germline (reference sequence). Trimming at V came to 5 bases and at J to 0 bases, leaving 7 bases not matched to a gene. The CDR3 spells CASSPLADTSYEQYF. Here the CDR3 DNA reads TGTGCCAGTAGTCCTCTAGCGGATACCTCCTACGAGCAGTACTTC.

In this sample, this clone turned up many times. The chain has TRBV27 and TRBJ2-1; TRBD1 might be the D (5 bases). The V gene's germline CDR1 is MNHEY and CDR2 SMNVEV (reference sequence). The CDR3 spans 12 residues. V was clipped by 10 bases and J by 4 bases, with 11 bases between them. The CDR3 protein is CATYRTYNEQFF. The CDR3 DNA sequence: TGTGCCACCTACCGGACATACAATGAGCAGTTCTTC.

V and J are TRBV29-1 and TRBJ2-4, with D maybe TRBD1 (5 bases). With 4 bases removed from V and 3 bases from J, the gap between germline ends came to 16 bases. CDR3 length equals 15 residues. The V gene's germline CDR1 is SQVTM and CDR2 ANQGSEA. DNA for the CDR3: TGCAGCGTTGGGTATGGGGCGAATGGCAAAAACATTCAGTACTTC. Residues: CSVGYGANGKNIQYF.

This clone was detected ten times or more. The chain joins TRBV5-1 to TRBJ2-1, with a tentative D call TRBD2 (5 bases). The CDR3 has 14 residues. With 7 bases removed from V and 0 bases from J, the gap between germline ends came to 11 bases. From germline, CDR1 is SGHRS and CDR2 YFSETQ. The CDR3 loop is CASVRDSSYNEQFF. In nucleotides, the CDR3 is TGCGCCAGCGTCCGGGATTCCTCCTACAATGAGCAGTTCTTC.

In this sample, this clone turned up a few times. The CDR3 sequence: CASSPREGRYEQYF. CDR3 in DNA: TGTGCCAGCAGCCCGCGGGAGGGCCGTTACGAGCAGTACTTC. The chain joins TRBV7-3 to TRBJ2-7; 9 nucleotides match TRBD2. J was trimmed by 4 bases and V by 5 bases; bases with no gene match: 6. Germline lookup yields CDR1 SGHTA and CDR2 FQGTGA. The CDR3 extends over 14 amino acids.

This clone was recorded a few times. This chain uses TRBV11-2 with TRBJ2-3; possible D gene TRBD2, 5 bases. There are 15 residues in the CDR3. V was shortened by 1 base and J by 0 bases, with 8 bases between the two germline ends. Germline V gives CDR1 SGHAT, CDR2 FQNNGV. CDR3 DNA: TGTGCCAGCAGCTTAGGTAGCGCAAGCACAGATACGCAGTATTTT. This gives the protein CASSLGSASTDTQYF. Supplemented by reference TRBV11-2 and TRBJ2-3, the full variable domain reads EAGVAQSPRYKIIEKRQSVAFWCNPISGHATLYWYQQILGQGPKLLIQFQNNGVVDDSQLPKDRFSAERLKGVDSTLKIQPAKLEDSAVYLCASSLGSASTDTQYFGPGTRLTVL.

The chain is built from TRBV9 and TRBJ2-3; D might be TRBD2 (5 bases). Trimming shortened V by 4 bases and J by 8 bases, and 17 bases separated the two germline ends. CDR3 length: 14 amino acids. Germline V gene sequence: CDR1 SGDLS, CDR2 YYNGEE. The CDR3 DNA reads as TGTGCCAGCAGCCCCCAACAGTTACGGGGTACGCAGTATTTT. Amino acid sequence: CASSPQQLRGTQYF.